The clone carrying this TCR beta chain appeared a few times. As yet, its antigen is unknown. Using a J-beta primer mix together with a sample-barcoded 5' primer, a second PCR was run for roughly 7 to 11 cycles. Unique molecular identifiers of 12 random nucleotides labeled each cDNA. TCRdb processed the 5' RACE reads anew with MiXCR; each CDR3 protein has one entry. The sample consists of around 1,800,000 distinct CDR3 sequences, around 42% of them appearing once. These data belong to a study of blood T cells in healthy people across ages. This CDR3 has 15 amino acids. Trimming shortened V by 2 bases and J by 2 bases, and 16 bases separated the two germline ends. CDR1 is SQVTM and CDR2 is ANQGSEA in the germline V gene. Study-wide results and caveats: Per million T cells, TCR beta diversity dropped roughly linearly as age increased. There were more naive CD4+ cells and higher diversity in long-lived donors than in aged donors. Naive T cell percentage and TCR beta diversity correlated strongly.

The receptor's source is a human donor in good health. The chain has TRBV29-1 and TRBJ2-7; maybe TRBD2 (5 bases). The source material was blood. The CDR3 protein is CSVETRASRTYEQYF. Here the CDR3 DNA reads TGCAGCGTTGAAACGCGGGCCTCGCGGACCTACGAGCAGTACTTC.